The next 11 T cell receptor beta chains were all read from a single sample in a study of cytomegalovirus exposure and HLA in healthy donors. PCR amplification relied on 60 Vbeta primers (plus 13 Jbeta primers). Profiled with immunoSEQ multiplex PCR; TCRdb holds only in-frame clones, not every one. This table holds under 200,000 clones, roughly four fifths found once. The sequenced sample was PBMCs. The receptors here all came from a man in his forties in good health and CMV-seropositive.

This chain joins TRBV7-2 and TRBJ2-3; a possible D gene is TRBD2 (6 bases). This CDR3 is 18 amino acids long. Trimming cost V 2 bases and J 5 bases, with 23 bases left between them. Germline V CDR1 and CDR2: SGHTA, FQGNSA. In DNA, the CDR3 is TGTGCCAGCAGCTTACCGGGTACCAGATGGGACTCCAGAGATACGCAGTATTTT. Protein: CASSLPGTRWDSRDTQYF.

The DNA of the CDR3 is TGTGCCAGTACCTCAGGAGGGGAAGAGACCCAGTACTTC. Amino acid sequence: CASTSGGEETQYF. The V gene is TRBV5-6, the J gene TRBJ2-5; maybe TRBD2 (6 bases). V lost 8 bases and J 3 bases, leaving 14 bases between the germline ends. Germline V gene data show CDR1 as SGHDT and CDR2 as YYEEEE. The CDR3 totals 13 residues.

This clone was detected only once. CDR3 sequence (DNA): TGTGCCAGTAGATTCAGTGGAACTAATGAAAAACTGTTTTTT. It specifies CASRFSGTNEKLFF. V gene TRBV19 combines with J gene TRBJ1-4; unclear D gene. Trimming stripped 6 bases from V and 1 base from J, with 9 bases between. Looked up from germline, CDR1 is LNHDA and CDR2 is SQIVND (reference sequence). The CDR3 is 14 amino acids.

The chain uses TRBV27 and TRBJ2-5; D possibly corresponds to TRBD2 (6 bases). Germline assignment: CDR1 MNHEY and CDR2 SMNVEV (reference sequence). Between the trimmed V and J ends, which lost 6 bases and 5 bases, there was a span of 10 bases. CDR3 length: 12 residues. CDR3 nucleotide sequence: TGTGCCAGCAGCCCCCGGGGGGAGACCCAGTACTTC. This codes for CASSPRGETQYF.

In the case of this clone: Its ends do not fully match the called genes, so a read error is possible. Other nucleotide sequences in the sample specify the same CDR3. The V gene is TRBV15, the J gene TRBJ1-1; D may be TRBD1 (5 bases). This CDR3 has 14 residues. The germline gives CDR1 LNHNV, CDR2 YYDKDF (reference sequence). CDR3 region: CATSRGEGPNQAFF. CDR3 nucleotides: TGTGCCACTAGCAGAGGGGAGGGACCGAACCAAGCTTTCTTT.

The V call is TRBV10-2, the J call TRBJ2-2; D may be TRBD2 (6 bases). Germline loops: CDR1 WSHSY, CDR2 SAAADI. V was clipped by 6 bases and J by 2 bases, with 13 bases between them. This CDR3 is 15 amino acids long. This CDR3 reads CASRRTGLNTGELFF. As DNA, the CDR3 is TGCGCCAGCAGGAGAACGGGACTTAACACCGGGGAGCTGTTTTTT.

The count of this clone is one. The chain is built from TRBV4-1 and TRBJ1-6, with 7 bases fitting TRBD1. J was trimmed by 14 bases and V by 7 bases; bases with no gene match: 23. The V gene's germline CDR1 is MGHRA and CDR2 YSYEKL. The CDR3 is 17 amino acids. The CDR3 spells CASTPGGQGRTARTLHF. Here the CDR3 DNA reads TGCGCCAGCACCCCAGGGGGTCAAGGACGCACCGCTCGGACCCTCCACTTT.

The rearrangement uses TRBV2 and TRBJ2-7; D is perhaps TRBD1 (6 bases). The germline gives CDR1 SNHLY, CDR2 FYNNEI. The CDR3 has 16 amino acids. The V end was cut by 5 bases, the J end by 1 base, with 18 bases between. CDR3 in DNA: TGTGCCAGCAGTCCAATTGGGGGCGCAGGTTCCTACGAGCAGTACTTC. This encodes CASSPIGGAGSYEQYF.

V is TRBV30 and J is TRBJ1-1; a possible D gene is TRBD1 (5 bases). The CDR3 length is 15 residues. CDR1 is GTSNPN and CDR2 is SVGIG in the germline V gene (reference sequence). Trimming removed 8 bases from V and 3 bases from J, with 22 bases in between. CDR3 residues: CARRGGGTEHTEAFF. CDR3 coding DNA: TGTGCCCGCCGCGGGGGGGGGACGGAGCACACTGAAGCTTTCTTT.

The J gene is TRBJ1-3, the V gene TRBV5-1; perhaps TRBD1 as D (5 bases). Trimming cost V 4 bases and J 3 bases, with 11 bases left between them. In germline, CDR1 is SGHRS, CDR2 YFSETQ. There are 14 residues in the CDR3. The CDR3 region has the DNA TGCGCCAGCAGCCTGGGAACAGGTGGAAACACCATATATTTT. Encoded protein: CASSLGTGGNTIYF.

This chain connects TRBV4-1 to TRBJ2-2, with 8 bases fitting TRBD1. The CDR3 length is 13 residues. Germline CDR1 MGHRA, CDR2 YSYEKL. V lost 10 bases to trimming and J lost 0 bases; unmatched junction nucleotides: 1. The DNA for the CDR3 is TGCGCCACGGGACAGGCGAACACCGGGGAGCTGTTTTTT. Encoded protein: CATGQANTGELFF.